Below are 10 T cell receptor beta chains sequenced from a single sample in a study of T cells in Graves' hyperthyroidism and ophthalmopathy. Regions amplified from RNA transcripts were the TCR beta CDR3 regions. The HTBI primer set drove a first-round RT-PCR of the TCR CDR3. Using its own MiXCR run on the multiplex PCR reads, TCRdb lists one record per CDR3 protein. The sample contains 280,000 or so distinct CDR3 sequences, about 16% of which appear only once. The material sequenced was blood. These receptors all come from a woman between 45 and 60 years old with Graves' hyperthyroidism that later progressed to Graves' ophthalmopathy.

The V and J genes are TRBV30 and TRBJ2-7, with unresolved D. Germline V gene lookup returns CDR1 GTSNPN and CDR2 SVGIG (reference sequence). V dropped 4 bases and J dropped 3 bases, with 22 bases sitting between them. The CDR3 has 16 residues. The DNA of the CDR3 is TGTGCCTGGACTGAAGGGATCTCGGGCCAGGTCTACGAGCAGTACTTC. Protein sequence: CAWTEGISGQVYEQYF.

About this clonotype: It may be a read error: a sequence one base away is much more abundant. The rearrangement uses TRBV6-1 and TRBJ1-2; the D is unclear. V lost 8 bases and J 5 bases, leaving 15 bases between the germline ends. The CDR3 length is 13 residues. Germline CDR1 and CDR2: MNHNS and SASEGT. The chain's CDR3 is CASRIDLWYGYTF. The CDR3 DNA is TGTGCCAGCCGGATAGACCTCTGGTATGGCTACACCTTC.

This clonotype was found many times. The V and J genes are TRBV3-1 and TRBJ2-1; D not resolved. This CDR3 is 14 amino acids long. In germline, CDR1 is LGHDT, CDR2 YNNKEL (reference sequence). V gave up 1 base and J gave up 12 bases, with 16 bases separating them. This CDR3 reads CASSQGSGPGGQFF. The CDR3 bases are TGTGCCAGCAGCCAAGGTTCCGGCCCGGGCGGGCAGTTCTTC.

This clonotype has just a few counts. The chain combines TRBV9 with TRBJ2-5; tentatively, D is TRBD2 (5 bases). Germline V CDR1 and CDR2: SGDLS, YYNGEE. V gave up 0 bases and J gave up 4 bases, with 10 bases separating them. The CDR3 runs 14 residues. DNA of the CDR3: TGTGCCAGCAGCGTAGATTTAGCGTCAGAGACCCAGTACTTC. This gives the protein CASSVDLASETQYF.

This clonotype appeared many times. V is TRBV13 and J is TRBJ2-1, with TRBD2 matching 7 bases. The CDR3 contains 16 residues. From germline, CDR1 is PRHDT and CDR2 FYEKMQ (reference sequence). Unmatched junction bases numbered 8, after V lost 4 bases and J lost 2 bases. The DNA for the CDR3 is TGTGCCAGCAGCTCACGGAGCGGGATGGCCTACAATGAGCAGTTCTTC. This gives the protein CASSSRSGMAYNEQFF.

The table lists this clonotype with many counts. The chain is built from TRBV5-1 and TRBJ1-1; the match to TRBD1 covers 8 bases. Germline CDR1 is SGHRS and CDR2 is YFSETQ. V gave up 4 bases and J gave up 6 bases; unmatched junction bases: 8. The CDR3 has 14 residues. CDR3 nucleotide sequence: TGCGCCAGCAGCCAGGGGACAGGCGGCTCTGAAGCTTTCTTT. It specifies CASSQGTGGSEAFF. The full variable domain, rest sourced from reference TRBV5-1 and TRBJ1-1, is KAGVTQTPRYLIKTRGQQVTLSCSPISGHRSVSWYQQTPGQGLQFLFEYFSETQRNKGNFPGRFSGRQFSNSRSEMNVSTLELGDSALYLCASSQGTGGSEAFFGQGTRLTVV.

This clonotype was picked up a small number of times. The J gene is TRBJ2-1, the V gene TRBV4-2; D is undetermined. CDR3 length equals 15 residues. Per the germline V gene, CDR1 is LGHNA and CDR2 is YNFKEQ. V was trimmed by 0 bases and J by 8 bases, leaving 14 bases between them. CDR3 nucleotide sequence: TGTGCCAGCAGCCAAGATATACTAAGCTCGGATGAGCAGTTCTTC. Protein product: CASSQDILSSDEQFF.

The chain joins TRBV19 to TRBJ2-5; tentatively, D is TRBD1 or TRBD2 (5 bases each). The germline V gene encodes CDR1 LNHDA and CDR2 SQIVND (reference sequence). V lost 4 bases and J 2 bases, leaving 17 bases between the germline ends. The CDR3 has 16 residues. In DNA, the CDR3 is TGTGCCAGTAGTACCCTTCTGGGGGTCCCTCAAGAGACCCAGTACTTC. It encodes CASSTLLGVPQETQYF.

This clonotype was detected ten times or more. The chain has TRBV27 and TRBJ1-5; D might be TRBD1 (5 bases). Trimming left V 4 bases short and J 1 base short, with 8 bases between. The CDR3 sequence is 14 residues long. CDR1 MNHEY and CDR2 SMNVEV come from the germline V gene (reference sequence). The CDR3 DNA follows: TGTGCCAGCAGTTACGAGGGGAGCAATCAGCCCCAGCATTTT. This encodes CASSYEGSNQPQHF.

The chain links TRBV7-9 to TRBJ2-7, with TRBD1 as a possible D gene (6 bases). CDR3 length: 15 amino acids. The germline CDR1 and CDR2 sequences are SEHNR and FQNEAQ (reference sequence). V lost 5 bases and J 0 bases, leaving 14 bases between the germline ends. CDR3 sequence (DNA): TGTGCCAGCAGCAAGGGGACAACAAGCTCCTACGAGCAGTACTTC. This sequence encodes CASSKGTTSSYEQYF.